This TCR beta chain was identified during a study of cytomegalovirus exposure and HLA in healthy donors. This clone has just a few counts. Its matching antigen is unknown. A multiplex PCR was run with 60 Vbeta primers and 13 Jbeta primers. TCRdb's table, derived via immunoSEQ multiplex PCR, lists solely in-frame clones and lacks some. In the table there are 150,000 to 200,000 clones, 60% to 80% of which are singletons. CDR1 is MNHNS, CDR2 SASEGT, per germline. Trimming took off 6 bases at V and 4 bases at J, with 13 bases between the two ends. The CDR3 runs 14 residues. Broader study findings: For most subjects, TCR beta sequences were reported to predict HLA-A and HLA-B alleles with accuracy. A later analysis revealed that TCR association rates differed between HLA loci, peaking at DRB1 and bottoming out at HLA-C.

Source material: PBMCs. V is TRBV6-1 and J is TRBJ1-3, with D maybe TRBD1 (5 bases). This TCR was sampled from a man younger than 35 in good health and CMV-seropositive. This chain's CDR3 is CASRNQGGGNTIYF. CDR3 coding DNA: TGTGCCAGCAGAAATCAGGGCGGAGGAAACACCATATATTTT.